This paragraph reports one T cell receptor (beta chain). Its matching antigen is unknown. The entry originates in a study of Tregs in tolerant kidney transplant recipients. CDR1 and CDR2 from the germline V gene are SGHTA and FQGNSA. Trimming pared 7 bases from V and 9 bases from J, leaving 16 bases between. This CDR3 is 13 amino acids long. This table comes from immunoSEQ multiplex PCR, and its TCRdb copy is limited to in-frame clones, with some not included. Of under 300,000 clones listed, about 80% are singletons. General observations from the study: Biological reproducibility was not directly addressed in this study. The small number of patients limits these findings pending further validation.

Unstimulated Tregs (CD4+CD25+CD127-) and CD4+CD25- non-Tregs were sorted from PBMCs. The receptor's source is a human donor in good health. The sequenced sample consisted of CD4+ T cells from blood. V usage is TRBV7-2 and J usage is TRBJ2-4, with no clear D. The CDR3 DNA sequence: TGTGCCAGCAACTTTAATGGCGTAGGCATTCAGTACTTC. This codes for CASNFNGVGIQYF.